This TCR beta chain was recovered during a study of neurological immune-mediated disorders. TCRdb fed the 5' RACE reads into MiXCR, producing one record per CDR3 protein. The table has about 52,000 distinct CDR3 sequences, more than 3.5% seen once. This clonotype came up many times. The source material was PBMCs. This receptor was taken from a man aged 60 to 75 with multiple sclerosis.

The CDR3 region is CASSFGSHTDTQYF. The CDR3 bases are TGTGCCAGCAGCTTCGGGTCTCACACAGATACGCAGTATTTT. The chain recombines TRBV5-6 with TRBJ2-3; D not certain. The length of the CDR3 is 14 residues. Germline CDR1 and CDR2: SGHDT and YYEEEE. The V end lost 2 bases, the J end lost 2 bases, and 9 bases lay between the germline ends. The full variable domain, rest sourced from reference TRBV5-6 and TRBJ2-3, is DAGVTQSPTHLIKTRGQQVTLRCSPKSGHDTVSWYQQALGQGPQFIFQYYEEEERQRGNFPDRFSGHQFPNYSSELNVNALLLGDSALYLCASSFGSHTDTQYFGPGTRLTVL.